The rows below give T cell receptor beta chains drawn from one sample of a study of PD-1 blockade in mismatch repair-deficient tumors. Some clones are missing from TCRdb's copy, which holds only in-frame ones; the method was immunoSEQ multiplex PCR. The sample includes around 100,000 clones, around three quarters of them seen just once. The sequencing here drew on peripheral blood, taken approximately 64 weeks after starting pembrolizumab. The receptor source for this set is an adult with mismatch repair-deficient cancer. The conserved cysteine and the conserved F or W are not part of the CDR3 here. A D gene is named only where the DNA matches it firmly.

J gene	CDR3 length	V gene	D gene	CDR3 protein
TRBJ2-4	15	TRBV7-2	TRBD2	ASSLSRGPSGGNIQY
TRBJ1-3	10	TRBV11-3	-	ASKPSGNTIY
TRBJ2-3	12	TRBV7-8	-	ASSGPGYTDTQY
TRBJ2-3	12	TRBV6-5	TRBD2	ASRLSGRTDTQY
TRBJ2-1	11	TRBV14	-	ASSQGVRDEQF
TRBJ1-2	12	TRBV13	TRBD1	ATGTGTGINGYT
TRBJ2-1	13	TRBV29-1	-	SVELAVSSYNEQF
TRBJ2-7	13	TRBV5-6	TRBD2	ASSGWTSGTYEQY
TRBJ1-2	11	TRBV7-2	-	ASSLEGGYGYT
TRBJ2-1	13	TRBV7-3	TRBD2	ASSSLAGSYNEQF
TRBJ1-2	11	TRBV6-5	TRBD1	ASSWDSLYGYT
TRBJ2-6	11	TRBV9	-	ASSDEFANVLT
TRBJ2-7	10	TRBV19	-	AKPGHCYEQY
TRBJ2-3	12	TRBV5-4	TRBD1	ASSLGTGSDTQY
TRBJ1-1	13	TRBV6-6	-	ASSYTPSKNTEAF
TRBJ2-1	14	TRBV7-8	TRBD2	ASSPTSERSYNEQF
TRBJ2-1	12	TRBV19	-	ASRPTGNYNEQF
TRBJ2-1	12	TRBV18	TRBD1	ASSPPGTGGEQF
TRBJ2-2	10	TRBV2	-	ASSADRSELF
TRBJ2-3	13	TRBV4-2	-	ASSHSRDSTDTQY
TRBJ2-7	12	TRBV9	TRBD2	ASSVGLASYEQY
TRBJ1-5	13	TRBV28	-	ASSLSTGGSQPQH
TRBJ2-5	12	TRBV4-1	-	ASSQGTGLETQY
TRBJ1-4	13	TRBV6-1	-	ASSENRWSNEKLF
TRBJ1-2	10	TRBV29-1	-	SVGTGAWGYT
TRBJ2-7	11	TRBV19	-	ASSIGTVYEQY
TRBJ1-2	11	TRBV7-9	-	ASSLDTPRGYT
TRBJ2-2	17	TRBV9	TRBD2	ASSPPQGLARVNTGELF
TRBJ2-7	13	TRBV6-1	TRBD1	ASSGDRGRTYEQY
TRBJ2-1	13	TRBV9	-	ASSPQAALGNEQF
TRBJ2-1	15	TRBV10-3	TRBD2	ATQSGTSGSNNNEQF
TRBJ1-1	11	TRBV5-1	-	ASSLSGLSEAF
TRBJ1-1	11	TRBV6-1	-	ASKVRMNTEAF
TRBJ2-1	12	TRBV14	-	ASSQAGPHNEQF
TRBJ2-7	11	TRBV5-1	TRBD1	ASRGTGAYEQY
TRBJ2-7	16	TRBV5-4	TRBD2	ASSPGLAGAGGPYEQY
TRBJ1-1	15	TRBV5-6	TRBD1	ASSLKSQGAYGTEAF
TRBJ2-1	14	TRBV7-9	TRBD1	ASSLGGRGLYNEQF
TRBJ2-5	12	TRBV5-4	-	ASSPDSSQETQY
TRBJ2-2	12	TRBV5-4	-	ASSFTGMTGELF